Sequencing of this T cell receptor (beta chain) was carried out in a study of memory CD4+ T cells and cytomegalovirus serostatus. Study as a whole: Healthy Belgian adult donors included nine or ten CMV-positive and 24 CMV-negative people. Study-wide results and caveats: CD4+ memory repertoires contained about 40% of the roughly 160 reported CMV TCRbeta sequences. Suggested: most of the CMV-linked TCR signature lies in CD4+ memory cells.

Germline CDR1 reads SGDLS; CDR2 reads YYNGEE. V lost 4 bases, J lost 0 bases, and 10 bases lay in between. The CDR3 is 15 amino acids. Worth noting for this clone: Its antigen is still unknown.

Using immunoSEQ multiplex PCR, the repertoire was profiled, and TCRdb retains in-frame clones only, with some absent. The sample has 45,000 to 60,000 clones, approximately 81% seen once; the top ten hold about 1.1%. Single viable CD3+CD4+CD8-CD45RO+ cells were sorted as the memory CD4+ T cells. Donors' CMV status reflects serum IgG against pp150, pp28, p38, p52. The sequenced sample consisted of memory CD4+ T cells from blood. This receptor was taken from an adult in good health and CMV-seropositive. The chain employs TRBV9 and TRBJ2-2, with D possibly matching TRBD2 (6 bases). The CDR3 loop reads CASSSRLANTGELFF. As DNA, the CDR3 is TGTGCCAGCAGCTCTAGACTAGCGAACACCGGGGAGCTGTTTTTT.